In this sample, the clone carrying this T cell receptor (beta chain) turned up a few times. This entry is derived from a study of early T cells in non-severe SARS-CoV-2 infection. For the study at large: Chains stayed unpaired after sequencing of bulk RNA from unsorted whole blood.

The CDR3 has 16 residues. Germline loops: CDR1 LGHNA, CDR2 YSLEER. V shed 1 base and J shed 0 bases, with 12 bases lying between them. TCRdb used MiXCR to reprocess the 5' RACE reads, holding one entry per CDR3 protein. The sample includes around 53,000 distinct CDR3 sequences, about 7.8% of them seen just once. The chain uses TRBV4-3 and TRBJ1-1; D is undetermined. The TCR was taken from an adult who was a healthcare worker with PCR-confirmed SARS-CoV-2 infection or an uninfected control (not recorded which). Sequencing was performed on whole blood. CDR3 DNA sequence: TGCGCCAGCAGCCAAGGGCACTGGGCCATGAACACTGAAGCTTTCTTT. Translating gives CASSQGHWAMNTEAFF.